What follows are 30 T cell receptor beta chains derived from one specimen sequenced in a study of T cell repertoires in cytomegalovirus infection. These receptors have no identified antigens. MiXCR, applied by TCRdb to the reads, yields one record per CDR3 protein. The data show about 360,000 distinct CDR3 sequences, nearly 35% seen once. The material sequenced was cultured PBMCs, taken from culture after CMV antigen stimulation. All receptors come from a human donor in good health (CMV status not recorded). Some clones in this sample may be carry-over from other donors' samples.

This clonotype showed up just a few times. In DNA form, the CDR3 reads TGTGCCAGCAGTCCCCGCAGGGGGTCCTACAATGAGCAGTTCTTC. Residues: CASSPRRGSYNEQFF. The V call is TRBV12-3 or TRBV12-4, the J call TRBJ2-1; the match to TRBD1 covers 7 bases. This CDR3 has 15 amino acids. Trimming cost V 5 bases and J 1 base; bases outside gene matches: 5.

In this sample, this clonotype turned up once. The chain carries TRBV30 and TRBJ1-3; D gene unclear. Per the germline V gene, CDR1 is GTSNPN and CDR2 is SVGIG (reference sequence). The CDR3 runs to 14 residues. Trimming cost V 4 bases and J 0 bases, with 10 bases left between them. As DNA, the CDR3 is TGTGCCTGGAATCCCGCGAACTCTGGAAACACCATATATTTT. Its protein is CAWNPANSGNTIYF.

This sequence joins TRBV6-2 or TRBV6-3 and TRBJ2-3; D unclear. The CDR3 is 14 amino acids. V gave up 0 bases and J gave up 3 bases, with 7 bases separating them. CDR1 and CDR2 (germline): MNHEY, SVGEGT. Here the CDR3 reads CASSYSTDTDTQYF. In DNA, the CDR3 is TGTGCCAGCAGTTACTCGACCGATACAGATACGCAGTATTTT.

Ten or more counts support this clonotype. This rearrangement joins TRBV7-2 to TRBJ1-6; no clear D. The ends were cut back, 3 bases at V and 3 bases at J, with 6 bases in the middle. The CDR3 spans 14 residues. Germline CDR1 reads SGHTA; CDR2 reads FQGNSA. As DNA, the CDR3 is TGTGCCAGCAGCTTTGTGGACTATAATTCACCCCTCCACTTT. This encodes CASSFVDYNSPLHF.

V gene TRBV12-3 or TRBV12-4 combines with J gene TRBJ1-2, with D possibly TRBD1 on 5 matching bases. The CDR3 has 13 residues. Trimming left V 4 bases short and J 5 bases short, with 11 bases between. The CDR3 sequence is CASSSGFGYGYTF. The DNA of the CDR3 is TGTGCCAGCAGTTCAGGGTTTGGGTATGGCTACACCTTC.

DNA of the CDR3: TGCAGTGCCGCGCATATCAGAGATACGCAGTATTTT. Translating gives CSAAHIRDTQYF. The chain uses TRBV20-1 and TRBJ2-3; D remains ambiguous. The CDR3 covers 12 residues. V lost 6 bases, J lost 5 bases, and 12 bases lay in between. CDR1 is DFQATT, CDR2 SNEGSKA, per germline (reference sequence).

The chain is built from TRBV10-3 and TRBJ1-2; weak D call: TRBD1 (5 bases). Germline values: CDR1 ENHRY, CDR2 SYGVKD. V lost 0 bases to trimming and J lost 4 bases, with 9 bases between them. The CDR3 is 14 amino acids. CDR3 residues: CAISESRQGYGYTF. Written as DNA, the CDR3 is TGTGCCATCAGTGAGTCAAGGCAGGGCTATGGCTACACCTTC.

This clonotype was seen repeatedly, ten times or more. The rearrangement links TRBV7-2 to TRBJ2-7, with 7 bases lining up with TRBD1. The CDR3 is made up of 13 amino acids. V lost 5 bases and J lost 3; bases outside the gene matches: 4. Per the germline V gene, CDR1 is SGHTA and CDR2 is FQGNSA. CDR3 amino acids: CASSTRDSYEQYV. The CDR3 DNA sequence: TGTGCCAGCAGCACTAGGGACAGCTACGAGCAGTACGTC.

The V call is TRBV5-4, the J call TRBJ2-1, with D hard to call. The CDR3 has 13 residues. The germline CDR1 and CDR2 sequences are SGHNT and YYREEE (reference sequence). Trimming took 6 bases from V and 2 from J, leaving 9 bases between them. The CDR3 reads CASTDRAYNEQFF. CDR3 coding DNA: TGTGCCAGCACCGACCGGGCCTACAATGAGCAGTTCTTC.

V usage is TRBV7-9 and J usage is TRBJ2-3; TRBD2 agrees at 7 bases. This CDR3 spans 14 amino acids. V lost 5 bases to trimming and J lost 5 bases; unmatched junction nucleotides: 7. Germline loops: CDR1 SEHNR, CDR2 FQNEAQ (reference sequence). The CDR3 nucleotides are TGTGCCAGCAGCCCTTCCGGCGGGGGAGATACGCAGTATTTT. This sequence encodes CASSPSGGGDTQYF.

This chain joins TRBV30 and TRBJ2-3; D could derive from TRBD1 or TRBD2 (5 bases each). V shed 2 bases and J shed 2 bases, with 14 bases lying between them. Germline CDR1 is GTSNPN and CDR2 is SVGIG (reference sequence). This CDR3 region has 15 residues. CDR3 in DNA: TGTGCCTGGAGTCATCCAGGGACCTTCACAGATACGCAGTATTTT. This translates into CAWSHPGTFTDTQYF.

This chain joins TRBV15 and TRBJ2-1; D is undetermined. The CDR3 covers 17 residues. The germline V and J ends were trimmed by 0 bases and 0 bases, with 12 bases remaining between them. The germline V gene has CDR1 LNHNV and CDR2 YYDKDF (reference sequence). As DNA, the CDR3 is TGTGCCACCAGCAGAGATAGTCAAAGGGTCTCCTACAATGAGCAGTTCTTC. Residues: CATSRDSQRVSYNEQFF.

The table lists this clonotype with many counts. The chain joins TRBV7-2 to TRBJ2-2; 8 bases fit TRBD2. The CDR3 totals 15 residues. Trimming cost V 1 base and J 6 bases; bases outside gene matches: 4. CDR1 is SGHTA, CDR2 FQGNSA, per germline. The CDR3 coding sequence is TGTGCCAGCAGCTTAGACGGGAGGGTTTCCGGGGAGCTGTTTTTT. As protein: CASSLDGRVSGELFF.

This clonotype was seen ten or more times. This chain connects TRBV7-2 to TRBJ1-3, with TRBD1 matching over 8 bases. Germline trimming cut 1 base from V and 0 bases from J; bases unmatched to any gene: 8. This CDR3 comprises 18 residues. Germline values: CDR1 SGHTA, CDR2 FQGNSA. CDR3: CASSLGRLTGVSGNTIYF. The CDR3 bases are TGTGCCAGCAGCTTAGGGCGCTTGACAGGGGTCTCTGGAAACACCATATATTTT.

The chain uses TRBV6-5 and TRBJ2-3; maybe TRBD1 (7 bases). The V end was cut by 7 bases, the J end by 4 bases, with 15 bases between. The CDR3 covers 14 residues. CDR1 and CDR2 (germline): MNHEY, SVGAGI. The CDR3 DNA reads TGTGCCAGCAAGACAGGGACTTTACCAGATACGCAGTATTTT. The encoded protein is CASKTGTLPDTQYF.

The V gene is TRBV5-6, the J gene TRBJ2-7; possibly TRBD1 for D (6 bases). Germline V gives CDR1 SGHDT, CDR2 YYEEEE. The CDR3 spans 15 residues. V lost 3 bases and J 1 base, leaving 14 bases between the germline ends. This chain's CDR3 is CASSSTPRGSYEQYV. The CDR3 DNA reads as TGTGCCAGCAGCTCTACTCCAAGGGGGTCCTACGAGCAGTACGTC.

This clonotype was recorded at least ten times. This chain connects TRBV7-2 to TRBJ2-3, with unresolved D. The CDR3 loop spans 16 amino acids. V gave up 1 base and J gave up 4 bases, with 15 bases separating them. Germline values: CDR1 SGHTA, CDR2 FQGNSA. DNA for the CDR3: TGTGCCAGCAGCTTAGTGGCCGCCTTCGACCCAGATACGCAGTATTTT. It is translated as CASSLVAAFDPDTQYF.

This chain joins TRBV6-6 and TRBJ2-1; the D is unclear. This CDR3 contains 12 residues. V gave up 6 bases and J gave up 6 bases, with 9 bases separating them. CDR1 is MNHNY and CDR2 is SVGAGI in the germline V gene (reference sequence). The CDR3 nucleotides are TGTGCCAGCAGATCAACCGGCAATGAGCAGTTCTTC. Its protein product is CASRSTGNEQFF.

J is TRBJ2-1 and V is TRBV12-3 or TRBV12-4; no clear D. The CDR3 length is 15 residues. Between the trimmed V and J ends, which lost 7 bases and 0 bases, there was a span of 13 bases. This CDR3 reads CASTPHLSSYNEQFF. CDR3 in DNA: TGTGCCAGCACTCCTCACCTGAGCTCCTACAATGAGCAGTTCTTC.

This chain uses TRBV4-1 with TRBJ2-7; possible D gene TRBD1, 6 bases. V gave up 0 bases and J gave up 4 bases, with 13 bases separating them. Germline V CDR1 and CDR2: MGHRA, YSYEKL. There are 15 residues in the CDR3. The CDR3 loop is CASSQERTGPYEQYV. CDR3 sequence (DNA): TGCGCCAGCAGCCAAGAAAGAACAGGGCCGTACGAGCAGTACGTC.

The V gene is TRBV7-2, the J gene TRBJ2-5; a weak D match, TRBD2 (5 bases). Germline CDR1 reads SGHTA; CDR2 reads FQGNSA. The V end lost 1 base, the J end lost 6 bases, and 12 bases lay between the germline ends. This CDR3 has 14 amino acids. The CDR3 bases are TGTGCCAGCAGCTTAGGGGGAGTGGAGAAGACCCAGTACTTC. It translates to CASSLGGVEKTQYF.

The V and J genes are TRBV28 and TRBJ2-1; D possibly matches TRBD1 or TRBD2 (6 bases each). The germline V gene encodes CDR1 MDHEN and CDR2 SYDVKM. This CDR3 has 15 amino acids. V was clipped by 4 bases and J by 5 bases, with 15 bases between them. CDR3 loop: CASSSPGAVHNEQFF. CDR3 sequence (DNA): TGTGCCAGCAGTTCCCCGGGGGCTGTCCACAATGAGCAGTTCTTC.

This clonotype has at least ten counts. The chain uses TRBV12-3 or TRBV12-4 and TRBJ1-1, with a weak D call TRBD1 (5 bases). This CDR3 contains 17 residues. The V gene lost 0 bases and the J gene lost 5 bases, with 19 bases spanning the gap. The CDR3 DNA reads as TGTGCCAGCAGTTTAGCGCTAAGAGACGGGGGGTGGACTGAAGCTTTCTTT. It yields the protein CASSLALRDGGWTEAFF.

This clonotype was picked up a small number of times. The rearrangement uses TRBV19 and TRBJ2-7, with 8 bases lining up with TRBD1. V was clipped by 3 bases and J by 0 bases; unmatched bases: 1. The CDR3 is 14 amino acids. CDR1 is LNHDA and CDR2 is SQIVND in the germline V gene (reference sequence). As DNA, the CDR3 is TGTGCCAGTAGTATCGGACAGGGCTCCTACGAGCAGTACTTC. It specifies CASSIGQGSYEQYF.

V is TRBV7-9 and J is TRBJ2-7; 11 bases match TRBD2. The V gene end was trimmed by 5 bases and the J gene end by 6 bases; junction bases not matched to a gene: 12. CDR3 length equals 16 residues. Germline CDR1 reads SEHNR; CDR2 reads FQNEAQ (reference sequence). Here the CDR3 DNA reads TGTGCCAGCAGCCCCCTTACTAGCGGGAGTTTTGGCGAGCAGTACTTC. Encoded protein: CASSPLTSGSFGEQYF.

CDR3 residues: CASRDPGQGTNEQYF. CDR3 DNA: TGTGCCAGTAGGGATCCGGGACAGGGGACCAACGAGCAGTACTTC. The rearrangement uses TRBV19 and TRBJ2-7; 10 bases match TRBD1. The germline V gene has CDR1 LNHDA and CDR2 SQIVND (reference sequence). J was trimmed by 5 bases and V by 6 bases; bases with no gene match: 10. The CDR3 contains 15 residues.

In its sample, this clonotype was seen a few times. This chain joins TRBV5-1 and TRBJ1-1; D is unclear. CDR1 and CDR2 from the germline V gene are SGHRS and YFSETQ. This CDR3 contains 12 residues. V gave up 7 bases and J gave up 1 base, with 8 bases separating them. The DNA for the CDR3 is TGCGCCAGCCGACGAGCGAACACTGAAGCTTTCTTT. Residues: CASRRANTEAFF.

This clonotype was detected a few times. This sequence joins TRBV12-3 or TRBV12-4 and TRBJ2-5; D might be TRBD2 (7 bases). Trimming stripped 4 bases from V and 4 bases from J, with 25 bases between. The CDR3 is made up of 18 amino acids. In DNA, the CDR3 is TGTGCCAGCAGTTCACTCTCCATTGGGGGCGGGAGAGGAGAGACCCAGTACTTC. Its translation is CASSSLSIGGGRGETQYF.

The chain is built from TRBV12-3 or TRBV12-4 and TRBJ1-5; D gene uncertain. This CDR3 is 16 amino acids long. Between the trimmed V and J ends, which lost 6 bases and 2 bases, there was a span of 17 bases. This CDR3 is CASRLGRREGNQPQHF. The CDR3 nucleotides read TGTGCCAGCAGGCTGGGGAGAAGGGAGGGCAATCAGCCCCAGCATTTT.

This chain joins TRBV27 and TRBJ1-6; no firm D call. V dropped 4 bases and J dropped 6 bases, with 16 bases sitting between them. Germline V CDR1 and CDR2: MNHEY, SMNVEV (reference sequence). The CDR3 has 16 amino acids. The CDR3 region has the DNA TGTGCCAGCAGTTCAGGCAGCGCGATTTCTAATTCACCCCTCCACTTT. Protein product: CASSSGSAISNSPLHF.